This entry describes one T cell receptor (beta chain). These data are taken from a study of cytomegalovirus exposure and HLA in healthy donors. Germline values: CDR1 LNHNV, CDR2 YYDKDF (reference sequence). Trimming shortened V by 0 bases and J by 4 bases, and 9 bases separated the two germline ends. The CDR3 spans 15 residues. Use of 60 Vbeta and 13 Jbeta primers characterized the PCR. Measured with immunoSEQ multiplex PCR; TCRdb has only the in-frame clones, and not every one. The profile shows 130,000 or so clones, around 80% of them singletons. The sequenced material came from PBMCs. This chain connects TRBV15 to TRBJ1-4; no firm D call. This TCR was sampled from a woman aged 18-35 years in good health and CMV-seronegative. The CDR3 DNA is TGTGCCACCAGCAGAGATTCGGGATTTAATGAAAAACTGTTTTTT. Translated, it gives CATSRDSGFNEKLFF. The entire variable domain, with the rest obtained from reference TRBV15 and TRBJ1-4, is as follows: DAMVIQNPRYQVTQFGKPVTLSCSQTLNHNVMYWYQQKSSQAPKLLFHYYDKDFNNEADTPDNFQSRRPNTSFCFLDIRSPGLGDTAMYLCATSRDSGFNEKLFFGSGTQLSVL.